The T cell receptor (beta chain) described here comes from a study of blood T cell repertoires in COVID-19. Across the study: The origin of the acute and convalescent COVID-19 samples was the United States, Italy and Spain.

Patients from Seattle were sampled longitudinally, starting during active infection. As originally analysed: Estimation of nucleated cell counts relied on the amplification of reference gene primers. Only in-frame clones appear in the TCRdb table, and some are missing; sequencing was by immunoSEQ multiplex PCR. D and trimming come from the DNA, and the V and J calls and clone size come from that table. The sample lists about 250,000 clones; 86% were seen once. CDR1 and CDR2 (germline): MNHEY, SMNVEV (reference sequence). The CDR3 totals 14 residues. V was shortened by 3 bases and J by 5 bases, with 13 bases between the two germline ends.

Material for sequencing was peripheral blood. The rearrangement uses TRBV27 and TRBJ2-5, with D perhaps TRBD2 (7 bases). This TCR came from a woman at least 80 years old with COVID-19, enrolled during active disease. The CDR3 is CASSLRGGPETQYF. The CDR3 nucleotides are TGTGCCAGCAGTTTGAGGGGGGGGCCCGAGACCCAGTACTTC.